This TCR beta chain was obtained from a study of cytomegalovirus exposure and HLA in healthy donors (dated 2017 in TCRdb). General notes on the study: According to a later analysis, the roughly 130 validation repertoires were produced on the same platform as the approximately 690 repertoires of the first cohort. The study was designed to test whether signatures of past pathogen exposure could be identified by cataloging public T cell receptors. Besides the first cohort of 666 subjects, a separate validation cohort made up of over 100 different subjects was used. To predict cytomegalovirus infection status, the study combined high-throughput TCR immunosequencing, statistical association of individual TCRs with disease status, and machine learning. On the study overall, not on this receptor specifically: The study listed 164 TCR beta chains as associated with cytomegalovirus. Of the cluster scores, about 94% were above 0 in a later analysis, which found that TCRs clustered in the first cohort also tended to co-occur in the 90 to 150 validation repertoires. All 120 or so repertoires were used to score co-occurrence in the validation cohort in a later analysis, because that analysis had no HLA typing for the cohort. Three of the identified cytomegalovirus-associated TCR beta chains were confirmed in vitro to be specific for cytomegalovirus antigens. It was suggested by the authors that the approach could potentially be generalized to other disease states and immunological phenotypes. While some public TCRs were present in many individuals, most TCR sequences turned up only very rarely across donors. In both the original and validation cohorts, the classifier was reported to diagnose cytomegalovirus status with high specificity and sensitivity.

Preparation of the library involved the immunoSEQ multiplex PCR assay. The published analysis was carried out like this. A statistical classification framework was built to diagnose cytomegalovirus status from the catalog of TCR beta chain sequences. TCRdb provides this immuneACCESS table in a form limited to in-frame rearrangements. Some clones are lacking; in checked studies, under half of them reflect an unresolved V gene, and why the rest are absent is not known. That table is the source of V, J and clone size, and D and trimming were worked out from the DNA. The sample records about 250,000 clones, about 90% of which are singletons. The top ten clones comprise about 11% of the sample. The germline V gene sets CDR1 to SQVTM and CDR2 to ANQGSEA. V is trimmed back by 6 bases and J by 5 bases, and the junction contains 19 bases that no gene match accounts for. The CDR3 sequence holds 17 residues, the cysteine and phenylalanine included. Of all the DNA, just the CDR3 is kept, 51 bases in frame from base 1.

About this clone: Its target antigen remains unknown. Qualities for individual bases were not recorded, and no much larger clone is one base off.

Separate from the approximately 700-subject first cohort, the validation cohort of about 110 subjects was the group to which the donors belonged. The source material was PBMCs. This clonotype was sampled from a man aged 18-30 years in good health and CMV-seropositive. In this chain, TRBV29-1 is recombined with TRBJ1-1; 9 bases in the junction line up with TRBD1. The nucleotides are TGCAGCGTCGGTTTGGGACAGGGTCTCACGCGGGGAACTGAAGCTTTCTTT. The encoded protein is CSVGLGQGLTRGTEAFF.